Below are 18 T cell receptor beta chains sequenced from a single sample in a study of cytomegalovirus exposure and HLA in healthy donors. The PCR ran on 60 Vbeta and 13 Jbeta primers. The method was immunoSEQ multiplex PCR; TCRdb's version includes in-frame clones alone and lacks a portion of them. The sample lists more than 100,000 clones; around 76% were seen once. The sequencing sample was made of PBMCs. These receptors all stem from a man aged 55-75 years in good health and CMV-seropositive.

This chain joins TRBV9 and TRBJ2-7, with D hard to call. The CDR3 has 13 amino acids. The germline CDR1 and CDR2 sequences are SGDLS and YYNGEE. The V end was cut by 0 bases, the J end by 9 bases, with 13 bases between. The CDR3 nucleotides read TGTGCCAGCAGCGTAGATGGCACATTAATGCAGTACTTC. This translates into CASSVDGTLMQYF.

This chain connects TRBV10-2 to TRBJ2-7, with TRBD2 matching 7 bases. The CDR3 has 12 residues. V lost 7 bases, J lost 0 bases, and 0 bases stayed unmatched. Germline CDR1 reads WSHSY; CDR2 reads SAAADI. The CDR3 nucleotides are TGCGCCAGCAAGCGGGACTCCTACGAGCAGTACTTC. Amino acid sequence: CASKRDSYEQYF.

CDR3 sequence (DNA): TGTGCCAGCAGTTCAACTTACGGTAAAGAGACCCAGTACTTC. The encoded protein is CASSSTYGKETQYF. The chain has TRBV28 and TRBJ2-5; D unresolved. Trimming stripped 4 bases from V and 3 bases from J, with 12 bases between. The CDR3 extends over 14 amino acids. Germline V gene sequence: CDR1 MDHEN, CDR2 SYDVKM.

This clone has just one count. The genes are TRBV19 and TRBJ2-3, with 8 bases identical to TRBD1. The CDR3 contains 15 residues. V shed 6 bases, J shed 0 bases, and the junction held 5 bases outside the gene matches. Germline assignment: CDR1 LNHDA and CDR2 SQIVND (reference sequence). CDR3 DNA sequence: TGTGCCAGTAGAGGCCGGACAGGGAGCACAGATACGCAGTATTTT. It is translated as CASRGRTGSTDTQYF. Variable domain in full (rest from reference TRBV19 and TRBJ2-3): DGGITQSPKYLFRKEGQNVTLSCEQNLNHDAMYWYRQDPGQGLRLIYYSQIVNDFQKGDIAEGYSVSREKKESFPLTVTSAQKNPTAFYLCASRGRTGSTDTQYFGPGTRLTVL.

The chain recombines TRBV19 with TRBJ1-5; 9 bases are a match to TRBD1. The ends lost 5 bases at V and 9 bases at J; junction bases unmatched: 11. Germline V lookup: CDR1 LNHDA, CDR2 SQIVND (reference sequence). The CDR3 has 15 residues. CDR3 region: CASSGRTGDIRPQHF. The CDR3 nucleotides are TGTGCCAGTAGTGGGCGGACAGGGGATATCAGGCCCCAGCATTTT.

The J gene is TRBJ2-7, the V gene TRBV5-1, with 7 bases fitting TRBD2. CDR1 and CDR2 (germline): SGHRS, YFSETQ. The CDR3 consists of 16 residues. V was pared by 0 bases and J by 1 base, with 7 bases of the junction left unmatched. CDR3 DNA: TGCGCCAGCAGCTTGGCTCCAGCGGGAAATTCCTACGAGCAGTACTTC. This sequence encodes CASSLAPAGNSYEQYF. Full variable domain (rest looked up from reference TRBV5-1 and TRBJ2-7): KAGVTQTPRYLIKTRGQQVTLSCSPISGHRSVSWYQQTPGQGLQFLFEYFSETQRNKGNFPGRFSGRQFSNSRSEMNVSTLELGDSALYLCASSLAPAGNSYEQYFGPGTRLTVT.

As concerns this clone: One junction end does not reproduce the germline sequence, and a read error may be involved. The V gene is TRBV7-6, the J gene TRBJ1-1, with no clear D. Per germline, CDR1 SGHVS and CDR2 FNYEAQ. This CDR3 spans 15 amino acids. As DNA, the CDR3 is TGTGCCGGCAGCTTAGGGTGGGCCACCGAAAGTGAAGCTTTCTTT. Its protein product is CAGSLGWATESEAFF.

The chain uses TRBV7-3 and TRBJ2-3; 7 positions match TRBD1. The germline CDR1 and CDR2 sequences are SGHTA and FQGTGA. J gave up 2 bases and V 6 bases, and 5 bases lay outside the gene matches. The CDR3 contains 14 residues. The CDR3 DNA reads TGTGCCAGCAGTCACGACAGGGTCACAGATACGCAGTATTTT. Protein product: CASSHDRVTDTQYF.

V is TRBV25-1 and J is TRBJ2-2, with unresolved D. The CDR3 loop spans 14 amino acids. The germline gives CDR1 MGHDK, CDR2 SYGVNS. V shed 4 bases and J shed 3 bases, with 9 bases lying between them. The CDR3 spells CASSAPGHTGELFF. CDR3 DNA sequence: TGTGCCAGCAGTGCTCCGGGTCACACCGGGGAGCTGTTTTTT.

The chain has TRBV18 and TRBJ1-1; a weak D match, TRBD1 (5 bases). Trimming shortened V by 2 bases and J by 5 bases, and 12 bases separated the two germline ends. The CDR3 runs to 14 residues. Germline loops: CDR1 KGHSH, CDR2 LQKENI. Written as DNA, the CDR3 is TGTGCCAGCTCACCAAAGGAGGGGAGGACTGAAGCTTTCTTT. Translation gives CASSPKEGRTEAFF.

This chain joins TRBV5-6 and TRBJ2-5; D call uncertain. Germline V gene sequence: CDR1 SGHDT, CDR2 YYEEEE. V was pared by 0 bases and J by 3 bases, with 9 bases between. The CDR3 covers 14 residues. This CDR3 is CASSLVVRKETQYF. In DNA form, the CDR3 reads TGTGCCAGCAGCTTGGTGGTCAGGAAAGAGACCCAGTACTTC.

CDR3 nucleotides: TGTGCCAGCACCACCTCAGCTGGGGCCAACGTCCTGACTTTC. It is translated as CASTTSAGANVLTF. The V and J genes are TRBV6-4 and TRBJ2-6, with no clear D. V was cut by 7 bases and J by 2 bases, with 9 bases left in between. The CDR3 consists of 14 residues. The germline V gene has CDR1 MRHNA and CDR2 SNTAGT.

This clone was picked up a small number of times. The chain recombines TRBV4-1 with TRBJ1-2; D uncertain. Trimming stripped 1 base from V and 5 bases from J, with 14 bases between. Looked up from germline, CDR1 is MGHRA and CDR2 is YSYEKL. The CDR3 has 15 residues. CDR3 in DNA: TGCGCCAGCAGCCAAGTCGCCTCCAAGAGATATGGCTACACCTTC. Translation gives CASSQVASKRYGYTF.

The rearrangement uses TRBV5-8 and TRBJ2-7; 10 bases are a match to TRBD1. Unmatched junction bases numbered 6, after V lost 4 bases and J lost 2 bases. Per the germline V gene, CDR1 is SGHTS and CDR2 is YDEGEE. There are 15 residues in the CDR3. CDR3 region: CASSGGTGDPYEQYF. The CDR3 DNA reads TGTGCCAGCAGCGGTGGGACAGGGGATCCCTACGAGCAGTACTTC.

V and J are TRBV28 and TRBJ1-2; TRBD1 is a possible D gene (5 bases). The V gene's germline CDR1 is MDHEN and CDR2 SYDVKM. The germline V and J ends were trimmed by 3 bases and 3 bases, with 11 bases remaining between them. CDR3 length equals 14 residues. The CDR3 nucleotides read TGTGCCAGCAGTTTGGGAGGGGTCGACTATGGCTACACCTTC. Amino acids: CASSLGGVDYGYTF.

V usage is TRBV9 and J usage is TRBJ2-1; 11 bases match TRBD2. Germline V gene lookup returns CDR1 SGDLS and CDR2 YYNGEE. With V trimmed by 0 bases and J by 3 bases, 5 bases remained unmatched. CDR3 length: 17 residues. In DNA form, the CDR3 reads TGTGCCAGCAGCGTAGATCTGGGACTAGCGGTCTACAATGAGCAGTTCTTC. It codes for CASSVDLGLAVYNEQFF.

J is TRBJ1-5 and V is TRBV29-1; 10 nucleotides line up with TRBD1. The CDR3 spans 16 residues. Germline CDR1 SQVTM, CDR2 ANQGSEA. The ends lost 2 bases at V and 4 bases at J; junction bases unmatched: 8. The DNA of the CDR3 is TGCAGCGTTGAAAAGGGGGACAGGGGACAAAATCAGCCCCAGCATTTT. Its protein product is CSVEKGDRGQNQPQHF. The variable domain in full, completed from reference TRBV29-1 and TRBJ1-5, reads SAVISQKPSRDICQRGTSLTIQCQVDSQVTMMFWYRQQPGQSLTLIATANQGSEATYESGFVIDKFPISRPNLTFSTLTVSNMSPEDSSIYLCSVEKGDRGQNQPQHFGDGTRLSIL.

V usage is TRBV9 and J usage is TRBJ1-2; 9 bases map to TRBD1. The CDR3 totals 16 residues. V was pared by 4 bases and J by 3 bases, with 10 bases of the junction left unmatched. Germline CDR1 is SGDLS and CDR2 is YYNGEE. CDR3: CASSPWDRAPHYGYTF. The CDR3 bases are TGTGCCAGCAGCCCCTGGGACAGGGCGCCTCACTATGGCTACACCTTC. The full variable domain, its missing parts supplied by reference TRBV9 and TRBJ1-2, is DSGVTQTPKHLITATGQRVTLRCSPRSGDLSVYWYQQSLDQGLQFLIQYYNGEERAKGNILERFSAQQFPDLHSELNLSSLELGDSALYFCASSPWDRAPHYGYTFGSGTRLTVV.